Here is one T cell receptor (beta chain) with its context. The sample originates from a study of ipilimumab plus nivolumab after autologous stem cell transplantation. Profiled with immunoSEQ multiplex PCR; TCRdb holds only in-frame clones, not every one. The table shows over 80,000 clones, with 65% to 85% occurring only once. The CDR3 is 11 residues long. The germline CDR1 and CDR2 sequences are SGHTA and FQGNSA. V lost 8 bases and J 10 bases, leaving 12 bases between the germline ends. This material consisted of PBMCs, taken in a trial of ipilimumab plus nivolumab as post-transplant consolidation. The clonotype originates from a male donor with diffuse large B-cell lymphoma. This chain links TRBV7-2 with TRBJ2-1; D not resolved. In DNA form, the CDR3 reads TGTGCCAGCGAGGCTACCGGGGAGCAGTTCTTC. Amino acid sequence: CASEATGEQFF.